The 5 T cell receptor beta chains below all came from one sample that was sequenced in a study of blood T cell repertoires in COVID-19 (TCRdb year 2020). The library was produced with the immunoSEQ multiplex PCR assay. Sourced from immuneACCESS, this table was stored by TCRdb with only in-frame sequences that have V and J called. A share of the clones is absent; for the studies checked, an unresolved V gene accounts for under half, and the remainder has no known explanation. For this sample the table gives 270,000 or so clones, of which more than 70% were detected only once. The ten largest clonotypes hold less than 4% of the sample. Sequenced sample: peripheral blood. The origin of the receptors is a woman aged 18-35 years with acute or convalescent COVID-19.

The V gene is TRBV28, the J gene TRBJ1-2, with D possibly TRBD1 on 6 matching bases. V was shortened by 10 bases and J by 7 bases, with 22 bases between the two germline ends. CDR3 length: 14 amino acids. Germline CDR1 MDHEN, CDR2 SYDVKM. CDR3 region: CATPNRARGSGYTF. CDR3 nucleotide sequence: TGTGCCACCCCAAACAGGGCAAGGGGGTCTGGCTACACCTTC.

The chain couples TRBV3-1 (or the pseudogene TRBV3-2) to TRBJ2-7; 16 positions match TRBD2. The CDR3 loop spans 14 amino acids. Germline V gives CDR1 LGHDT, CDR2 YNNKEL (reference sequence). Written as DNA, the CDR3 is TGTGCCAGCAGCCCCACTCTGGGACTAGCGGGAGGGCCGGTC. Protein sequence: CASSPTLGLAGGPV.

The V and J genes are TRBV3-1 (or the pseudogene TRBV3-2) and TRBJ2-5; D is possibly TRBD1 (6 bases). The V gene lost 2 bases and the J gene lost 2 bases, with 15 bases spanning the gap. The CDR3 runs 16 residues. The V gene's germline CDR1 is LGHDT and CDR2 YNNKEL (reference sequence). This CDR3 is CASSQSPGDTQETQYF. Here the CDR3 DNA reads TGTGCCAGCAGCCAATCCCCTGGGGACACACAAGAGACCCAGTACTTC.

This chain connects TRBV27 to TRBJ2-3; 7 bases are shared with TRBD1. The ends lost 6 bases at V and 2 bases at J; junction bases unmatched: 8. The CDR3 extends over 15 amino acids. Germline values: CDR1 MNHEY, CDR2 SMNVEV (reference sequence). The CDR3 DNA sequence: TGTGCCAGCAGCCAGACAGGGTTTGTCACAGATACGCAGTATTTT. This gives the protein CASSQTGFVTDTQYF.

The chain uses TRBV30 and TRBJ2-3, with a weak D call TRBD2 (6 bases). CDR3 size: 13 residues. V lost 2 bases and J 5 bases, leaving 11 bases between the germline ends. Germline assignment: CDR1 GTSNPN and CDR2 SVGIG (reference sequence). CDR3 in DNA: TGTGCCTGGAGTCCTAGCGATGGAGATACGCAGTATTTT. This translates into CAWSPSDGDTQYF. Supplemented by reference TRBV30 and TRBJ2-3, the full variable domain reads SQTIHQWPATLVQPVGSPLSLECTVEGTSNPNLYWYRQAAGRGLQLLFYSVGIGQISSEVPQNLSASRPQDRQFILSSKKLLLSDSGFYLCAWSPSDGDTQYFGPGTRLTVL.